These 13 T cell receptor beta chains originate from one sample sequenced in a study of T cell responses to AZD1222 COVID-19 vaccine. Generated by immunoSEQ multiplex PCR, the TCRdb table keeps only in-frame clones and is missing some. The sample records 180,000 or so clones, about 90% being singletons. The sample was peripheral blood, taken 28 days after the second AZD1222 dose. The receptors derive from an adult who received the AZD1222 COVID-19 vaccine.

J is TRBJ1-5 and V is TRBV19; D might be TRBD1 (5 bases). The CDR3 has 12 residues. Germline V gene sequence: CDR1 LNHDA, CDR2 SQIVND (reference sequence). V was trimmed by 7 bases and J by 4 bases, leaving 8 bases between them. The CDR3 DNA sequence: TGTGCCAGTAAGGAGGGGAATCAGCCCCAGCATTTT. Residues: CASKEGNQPQHF.

CDR3 bases: TGTGCCAGCAGCTTTACCGGGACAGTGAACACTGAAGCTTTCTTT. Translating it yields CASSFTGTVNTEAFF. J is TRBJ1-1 and V is TRBV6-5, with 7 bases matching TRBD1. Germline-derived CDR1 and CDR2 are MNHEY and SVGAGI. V gave up 6 bases and J gave up 0 bases; unmatched junction bases: 7. This CDR3 region has 15 residues.

This chain links TRBV18 with TRBJ1-1; 7 bases fit TRBD1. Germline V gene sequence: CDR1 KGHSH, CDR2 LQKENI. The CDR3 consists of 14 residues. J gave up 5 bases and V 2 bases, and 5 bases lay outside the gene matches. The CDR3 nucleotides read TGTGCCAGCTCACCAGCGAGGGGGCGGACTGAAGCTTTCTTT. It encodes CASSPARGRTEAFF.

The chain carries TRBV27 and TRBJ1-5; possibly TRBD1 for D (5 bases). Per the germline V gene, CDR1 is MNHEY and CDR2 is SMNVEV (reference sequence). V lost 6 bases to trimming and J lost 2 bases, with 14 bases between them. The CDR3 totals 15 residues. CDR3 region: CASSSLLGGNQPQHF. CDR3 nucleotide sequence: TGTGCCAGCAGCTCTCTCCTGGGGGGCAATCAGCCCCAGCATTTT.

The chain carries TRBV19 and TRBJ2-2, with a weak D call TRBD1 (6 bases). V was shortened by 3 bases and J by 4 bases, with 12 bases between the two germline ends. The CDR3 is made up of 15 amino acids. Germline-derived CDR1 and CDR2 are LNHDA and SQIVND (reference sequence). The chain's CDR3 is CASSIPLTGTGELFF. The DNA for the CDR3 is TGTGCCAGTAGTATCCCCCTGACAGGCACCGGGGAGCTGTTTTTT. The full variable domain, in which reference TRBV19 and TRBJ2-2 provide the parts outside the CDR3, is DGGITQSPKYLFRKEGQNVTLSCEQNLNHDAMYWYRQDPGQGLRLIYYSQIVNDFQKGDIAEGYSVSREKKESFPLTVTSAQKNPTAFYLCASSIPLTGTGELFFGEGSRLTVL.

V is TRBV7-3 and J is TRBJ2-1, with TRBD1 matching 9 bases. The CDR3 runs 15 residues. The ends lost 5 bases at V and 8 bases at J; junction bases unmatched: 10. Germline CDR1 SGHTA, CDR2 FQGTGA. CDR3 nucleotide sequence: TGTGCCAGCAGCCCCGCCGGGACAGGGACCGATGAGCAGTTCTTC. This translates into CASSPAGTGTDEQFF.

The chain links TRBV7-2 to TRBJ2-1; TRBD2 matches at 15 bases. Per germline, CDR1 SGHTA and CDR2 FQGNSA. The CDR3 consists of 16 residues. V shed 5 bases and J 6 bases; nucleotides not matched to a gene: 5. CDR3 sequence reads: CASSTRTSGGANEQFF. In DNA form, the CDR3 reads TGTGCCAGCAGCACGCGGACTAGCGGGGGGGCCAATGAGCAGTTCTTC. Together with reference TRBV7-2 and TRBJ2-1, the CDR3 gives the full variable domain: GAGVSQSPSNKVTEKGKDVELRCDPISGHTALYWYRQSLGQGLEFLIYFQGNSAPDKSGLPSDRFSAERTGGSVSTLTIQRTQQEDSAVYLCASSTRTSGGANEQFFGPGTRLTVL.

The chain uses TRBV6-6 and TRBJ2-1, with TRBD2 as a possible D gene (6 bases). The V gene's germline CDR1 is MNHNY and CDR2 SVGAGI (reference sequence). The CDR3 contains 15 residues. V lost 7 bases to trimming and J lost 8 bases, with 21 bases between them. CDR3: CASTSGRGRGHEQFF. The CDR3 DNA reads TGTGCCAGCACCTCCGGTCGGGGGAGAGGCCATGAGCAGTTCTTC.

This clone came up once. The CDR3 reads CASRKQGALSINYGYTF. The CDR3 DNA reads TGTGCCAGTAGAAAACAGGGGGCCCTTTCGATTAACTATGGCTACACCTTC. This rearrangement joins TRBV5-4 to TRBJ1-2; 9 bases align to TRBD1. CDR1 is SGHNT, CDR2 YYREEE, per germline (reference sequence). V was pared by 8 bases and J by 1 base, with 15 bases of the junction left unmatched. This CDR3 is 17 amino acids long. Based on the CDR3 plus reference TRBV5-4 and TRBJ1-2, the full variable domain is ETGVTQSPTHLIKTRGQQVTLRCSSQSGHNTVSWYQQALGQGPQFIFQYYREEENGRGNFPPRFSGLQFPNYSSELNVNALELDDSALYLCASRKQGALSINYGYTFGSGTRLTVV.

Concerning this clone itself: Other DNA sequences in the same sample also yield this CDR3. The V call is TRBV5-1, the J call TRBJ1-2, with unresolved D. Trimming pared 0 bases from V and 0 bases from J, leaving 6 bases between. Per germline, CDR1 SGHRS and CDR2 YFSETQ. CDR3 length equals 14 residues. The CDR3 region has the DNA TGCGCCAGCAGCTTGGAAGGTTCTAACTATGGCTACACCTTC. Amino acid sequence: CASSLEGSNYGYTF.

This clone appeared a single time. The rearrangement links TRBV29-1 to TRBJ1-1, with D unresolved. Trimming took 3 bases from V and 10 from J, leaving 12 bases between them. This CDR3 region has 11 residues. Germline loops: CDR1 SQVTM, CDR2 ANQGSEA. CDR3 protein: CSVEVGPRAFF. CDR3 bases: TGCAGCGTTGAGGTCGGCCCCAGAGCTTTCTTT.

This sequence joins TRBV11-3 and TRBJ2-1; maybe TRBD1 (5 bases). In germline, CDR1 is SGHNT, CDR2 YENEEA. The CDR3 is made up of 13 amino acids. V lost 5 bases to trimming and J lost 6 bases, with 11 bases between them. Here the CDR3 DNA reads TGTGCCAGCAGCCCAGGGCCGACCAATGAGCAGTTCTTC. This translates into CASSPGPTNEQFF.

The rearrangement links TRBV18 to TRBJ1-1; no firm D call. V lost 1 base to trimming and J lost 0 bases, with 15 bases between them. The CDR3 runs 17 residues. The V gene's germline CDR1 is KGHSH and CDR2 LQKENI. The DNA of the CDR3 is TGTGCCAGCTCACCACGCTTGAGCGGTTCCATGAACACTGAAGCTTTCTTT. Protein product: CASSPRLSGSMNTEAFF.